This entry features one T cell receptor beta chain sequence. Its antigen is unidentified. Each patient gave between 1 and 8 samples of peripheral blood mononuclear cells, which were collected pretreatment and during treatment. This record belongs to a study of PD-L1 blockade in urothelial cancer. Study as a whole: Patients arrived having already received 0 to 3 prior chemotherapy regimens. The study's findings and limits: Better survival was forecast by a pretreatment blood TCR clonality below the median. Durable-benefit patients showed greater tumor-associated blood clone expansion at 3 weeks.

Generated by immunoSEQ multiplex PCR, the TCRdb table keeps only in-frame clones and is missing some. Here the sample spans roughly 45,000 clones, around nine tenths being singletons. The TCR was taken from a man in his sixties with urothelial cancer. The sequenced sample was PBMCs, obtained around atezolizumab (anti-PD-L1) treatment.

For the CDR3, the DNA is TGTGCCAGCAGTTTGGGGCAGTTTTATCAGCCCCAGCATTTT. Its protein product is CASSLGQFYQPQHF. V gene TRBV27 combines with J gene TRBJ1-5, with D perhaps matching TRBD1 (5 bases). Germline values: CDR1 MNHEY, CDR2 SMNVEV (reference sequence). The V and J ends lost 3 bases and 5 bases respectively, with 11 bases between them. The CDR3 is 14 residues long.